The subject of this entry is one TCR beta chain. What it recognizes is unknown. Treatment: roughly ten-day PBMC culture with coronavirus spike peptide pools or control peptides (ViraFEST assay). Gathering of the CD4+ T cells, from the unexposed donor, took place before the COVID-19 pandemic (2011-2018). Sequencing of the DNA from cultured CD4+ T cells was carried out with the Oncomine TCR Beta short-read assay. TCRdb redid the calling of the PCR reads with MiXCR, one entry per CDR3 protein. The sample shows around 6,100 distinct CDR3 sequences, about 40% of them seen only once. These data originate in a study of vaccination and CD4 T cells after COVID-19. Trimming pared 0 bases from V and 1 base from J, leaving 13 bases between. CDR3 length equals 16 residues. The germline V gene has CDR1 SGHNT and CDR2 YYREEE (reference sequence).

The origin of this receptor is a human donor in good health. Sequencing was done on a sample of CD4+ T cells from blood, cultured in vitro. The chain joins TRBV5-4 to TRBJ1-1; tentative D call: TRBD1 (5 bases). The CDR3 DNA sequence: TGTGCCAGCAGCTTGGCCCGAGACAGACGGAACACTGAAGCTTTCTTT. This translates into CASSLARDRRNTEAFF.